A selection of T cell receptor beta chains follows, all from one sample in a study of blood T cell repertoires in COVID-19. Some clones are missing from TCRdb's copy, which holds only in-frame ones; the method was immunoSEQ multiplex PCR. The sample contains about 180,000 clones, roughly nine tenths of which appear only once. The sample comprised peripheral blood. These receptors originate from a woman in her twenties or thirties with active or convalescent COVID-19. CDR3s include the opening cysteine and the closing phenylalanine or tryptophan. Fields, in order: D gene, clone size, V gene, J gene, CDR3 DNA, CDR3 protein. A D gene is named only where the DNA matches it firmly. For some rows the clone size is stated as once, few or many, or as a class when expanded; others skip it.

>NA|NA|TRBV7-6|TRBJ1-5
TGTGCCAGCAGCCTGGGGGGGGTTAGCAATCAGCCCCAGCATTTT
CASSLGGVSNQPQHF
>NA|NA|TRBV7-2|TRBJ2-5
TGTGCCAGCAGCTCCTTTGAGACCCAGTACTTC
CASSSFETQYF
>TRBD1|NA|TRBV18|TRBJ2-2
TGTGCCAGCTCATCATATTCCCCACAGGGGGCCTTCGGGGAGCTGTTTTTT
CASSSYSPQGAFGELFF
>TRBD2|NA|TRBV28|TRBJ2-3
TGTGCCAGCAGTTCAGGCGGGGGGATAGCAGATACGCAGTATTTT
CASSSGGGIADTQYF
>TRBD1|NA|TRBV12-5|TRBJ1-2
TGTGCTAGTGGGGACAGGGGGTCCCATGGCTACACCTTC
CASGDRGSHGYTF
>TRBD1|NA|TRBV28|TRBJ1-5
TGTGCCAGCAGCCTTCAGGGGGCGCGCAATCAGCCCCAGCATTTT
CASSLQGARNQPQHF
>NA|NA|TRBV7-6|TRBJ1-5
TGTGCCCGAGGGTCTAGCAATCAGCCCCAGCATTTT
CARGSSNQPQHF
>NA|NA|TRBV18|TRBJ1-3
TGTGCCAGCTCACTATCCCCGCCGTGGGGCGCCTCTGGAAACACCATATATTTT
CASSLSPPWGASGNTIYF
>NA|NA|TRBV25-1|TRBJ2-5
TGTGCCAGCAGTGAAACCGGGAGAGCTCAAGAGACCCAGTACTTC
CASSETGRAQETQYF
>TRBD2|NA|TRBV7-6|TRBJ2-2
TGTGCCAGCAGCTTAGTGCGGGGGGGCAACACCGGGGAGCTGTTTTTT
CASSLVRGGNTGELFF
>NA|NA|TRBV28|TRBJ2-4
TGTGCAACCTCAGCGGCAGGCTCGTTTGCCAAAAACATTCAGTACTTC
CATSAAGSFAKNIQYF
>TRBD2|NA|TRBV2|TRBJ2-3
TGTGCCAGCAGACGAAGACTAGCCATCACAGATACGCAGTATTTT
CASRRRLAITDTQYF
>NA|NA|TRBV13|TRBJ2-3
TGTGCCAGCAGCTTATGGGGCCCTAGCACAGATACGCAGTATTTT
CASSLWGPSTDTQYF
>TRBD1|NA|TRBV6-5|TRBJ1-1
TGTGCCAGCAGTTACTCTGGACAGGGGGCTGAAGCTTTCTTT
CASSYSGQGAEAFF
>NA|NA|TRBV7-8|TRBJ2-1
TGTGCCAGCAGCATGGGACAGCCCAAGGGAGGCAATGAGCAGTTCTTC
CASSMGQPKGGNEQFF
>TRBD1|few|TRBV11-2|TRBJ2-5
TGTGCCAGCACCGGTGACAGGGAAGAGTGGACCCAGTACTTC
CASTGDREEWTQYF
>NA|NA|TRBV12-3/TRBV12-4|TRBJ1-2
TGTGCCAGCAGTCACGGTTCTAACTATGGCTACACCTTC
CASSHGSNYGYTF
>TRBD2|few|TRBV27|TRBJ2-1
TGTGCCAGCAGTTTAAGACTAGCGGGGGCGTACAATGAGCAGTTCTTC
CASSLRLAGAYNEQFF
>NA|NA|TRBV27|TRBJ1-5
TGTGCCAGCAGTTTATACCCCGGATGGGGTTCGGGGCAGCCCCAGCATTTT
CASSLYPGWGSGQPQHF
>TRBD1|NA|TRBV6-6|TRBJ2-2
TGTGCCAGCAGGGGACAGGGAAGGAAGACCGGGGAGCTGTTTTTT
CASRGQGRKTGELFF
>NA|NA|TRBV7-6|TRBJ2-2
TGTGCCAGCAGCGCTACCGGGGGAGTAAACACCGGGGAGCTGTTTTTT
CASSATGGVNTGELFF
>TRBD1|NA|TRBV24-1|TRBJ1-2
TGTGCCACCAGTGACCCCCAGACAGGGAACTATGGCTACACCTTC
CATSDPQTGNYGYTF
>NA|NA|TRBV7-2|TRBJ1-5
TGTGCCAGCAGCTACTCACCGACGGGAAATCAGCCCCAGCATTTT
CASSYSPTGNQPQHF